These T cell receptor beta chains were read from a single sample in a study of T cells in Graves' hyperthyroidism and ophthalmopathy. A single record per CDR3 protein comes from TCRdb applying MiXCR to the multiplex PCR reads. The data contain some 760,000 distinct CDR3 sequences, 14% of them seen just once; the ten biggest clones take up 10%. The sequenced sample consisted of blood. All receptors derive from a woman aged 18-29 years with Graves' hyperthyroidism. The CDR3 runs from the conserved cysteine through the conserved F or W. Each record gives: clone size, D gene, CDR3 length, V gene, J gene, CDR3 DNA, CDR3 protein. A D gene is named only where the DNA matches it firmly. Clone size appears in some rows only: once, few, many, or a class for an expanded clone.

clone size: few; D gene: .; CDR3 length: 14; V gene: TRBV20-1; J gene: TRBJ2-5; CDR3 DNA: TGCAGTGCTATCCACGGGACTCGTGAAGAGACCCAGTACTTC; CDR3 protein: CSAIHGTREETQYF
clone size: .; D gene: .; CDR3 length: 14; V gene: TRBV20-1; J gene: TRBJ2-5; CDR3 DNA: TGCAGTGCTATCGAGTCGGGAGCTGAGGAGACCCAGTACTTC; CDR3 protein: CSAIESGAEETQYF
clone size: few; D gene: .; CDR3 length: 15; V gene: TRBV11-2; J gene: TRBJ1-3; CDR3 DNA: TGTGCCAGCAGCTTAGTACCCACAGGGAGAAACACCATATATTTT; CDR3 protein: CASSLVPTGRNTIYF
clone size: .; D gene: .; CDR3 length: 15; V gene: TRBV19; J gene: TRBJ1-5; CDR3 DNA: TGTGCCAGTAGTATAGGTCGGTATAGCAATCAGCCCCAGCATTTT; CDR3 protein: CASSIGRYSNQPQHF
clone size: .; D gene: TRBD1; CDR3 length: 14; V gene: TRBV5-1; J gene: TRBJ2-3; CDR3 DNA: TGCGCCAGCAGCGGGGGACAGGGGAGAGATACGCAGTATTTT; CDR3 protein: CASSGGQGRDTQYF
clone size: .; D gene: TRBD1; CDR3 length: 17; V gene: TRBV5-1; J gene: TRBJ2-2; CDR3 DNA: TGCGCCAGCAGCGTACTACCGGGACAGAGAGACACCGGGGAGCTGTTTTTT; CDR3 protein: CASSVLPGQRDTGELFF
clone size: .; D gene: TRBD1; CDR3 length: 15; V gene: TRBV6-5; J gene: TRBJ1-5; CDR3 DNA: TGTGCCAGCAGTTTTTACAGGGGTGACAATCAGCCCCAGCATTTT; CDR3 protein: CASSFYRGDNQPQHF
clone size: few; D gene: .; CDR3 length: 16; V gene: TRBV12-3/TRBV12-4; J gene: TRBJ1-4; CDR3 DNA: TGTGCCAGCAGTCCTACCAAGGGGGAAGGCGATGAAAAACTGTTTTTT; CDR3 protein: CASSPTKGEGDEKLFF
clone size: many; D gene: .; CDR3 length: 13; V gene: TRBV5-8; J gene: TRBJ1-1; CDR3 DNA: TGTGCCAGCTGGCGACGGGTGAACACTGAAGCTTTCTTT; CDR3 protein: CASWRRVNTEAFF
clone size: many; D gene: .; CDR3 length: 14; V gene: TRBV5-1; J gene: TRBJ2-2; CDR3 DNA: TGCGCCAGCAGCCCGAGAGGGAACACCGGGGAGCTGTTTTTT; CDR3 protein: CASSPRGNTGELFF
clone size: few; D gene: .; CDR3 length: 15; V gene: TRBV5-1; J gene: TRBJ2-2; CDR3 DNA: TGCGCCAGCAGCGGGAAGGGTGAATGGACCGGGGAGCTGTTTTTT; CDR3 protein: CASSGKGEWTGELFF
clone size: few; D gene: .; CDR3 length: 17; V gene: TRBV4-1; J gene: TRBJ2-6; CDR3 DNA: TGCGCCAGCAGCCAAGAACCCCCCGGGGCTGGGGCCAACGTCCTGACTTTC; CDR3 protein: CASSQEPPGAGANVLTF
clone size: .; D gene: TRBD2; CDR3 length: 17; V gene: TRBV5-1; J gene: TRBJ2-7; CDR3 DNA: TGCGCCAGCAGCTTGAGTAGGACTAGCGGGAGCTCCTACGAGCAGTACTTC; CDR3 protein: CASSLSRTSGSSYEQYF
clone size: once; D gene: .; CDR3 length: 14; V gene: TRBV20-1; J gene: TRBJ2-7; CDR3 DNA: TGCAGTGCTAGCTCGGGTAGGGGTGCCTACGGGCAGTACTTC; CDR3 protein: CSASSGRGAYGQYF
clone size: few; D gene: .; CDR3 length: 13; V gene: TRBV28; J gene: TRBJ2-3; CDR3 DNA: TGTGCCAGCAGTTTGAGGGCAACAGATACGCAGTATTTT; CDR3 protein: CASSLRATDTQYF
clone size: few; D gene: TRBD2; CDR3 length: 15; V gene: TRBV5-1; J gene: TRBJ2-7; CDR3 DNA: TGCGCCAGCAGCCCACTAGCGGGAGGGCCGGGCGAGCAGTACTTC; CDR3 protein: CASSPLAGGPGEQYF
clone size: .; D gene: .; CDR3 length: 14; V gene: TRBV2; J gene: TRBJ1-4; CDR3 DNA: TGTGCCAGCGCAGGGGAGGGAGTGAGTGAAAAACTGTTTTTT; CDR3 protein: CASAGEGVSEKLFF
clone size: many; D gene: .; CDR3 length: 14; V gene: TRBV5-5; J gene: TRBJ1-1; CDR3 DNA: TGTGCCAGCAGCTTGCAGGCCATGAACACTGAAGCTTTCTTT; CDR3 protein: CASSLQAMNTEAFF
clone size: .; D gene: TRBD1; CDR3 length: 17; V gene: TRBV28; J gene: TRBJ1-5; CDR3 DNA: TGTGCCAGCAGTTTACCAAAAGGGACAGGGGGCAATCAGCCCCAGCATTTT; CDR3 protein: CASSLPKGTGGNQPQHF
clone size: few; D gene: .; CDR3 length: 15; V gene: TRBV2; J gene: TRBJ1-6; CDR3 DNA: TGTGCCAGCAGTGAGGAAGGGAACTATAATTCACCCCTCCACTTT; CDR3 protein: CASSEEGNYNSPLHF
clone size: many; D gene: TRBD2; CDR3 length: 20; V gene: TRBV28; J gene: TRBJ2-7; CDR3 DNA: TGTGCCAGCAGTCCGACCCGGACTAGCGGGAGGGCCCTGTCCTCCTACGAGCAGTACTTC; CDR3 protein: CASSPTRTSGRALSSYEQYF
clone size: many; D gene: TRBD2; CDR3 length: 14; V gene: TRBV7-9; J gene: TRBJ2-1; CDR3 DNA: TGTGCCAGCAGGCATGGGACTAGGTCAAATGAGCAGTTCTTC; CDR3 protein: CASRHGTRSNEQFF
clone size: .; D gene: .; CDR3 length: 15; V gene: TRBV11-2; J gene: TRBJ1-1; CDR3 DNA: TGTGCCAGCAGTCACTACCGGGACGTGGACACTGAAGCTTTCTTT; CDR3 protein: CASSHYRDVDTEAFF
clone size: .; D gene: .; CDR3 length: 18; V gene: TRBV29-1; J gene: TRBJ2-3; CDR3 DNA: TGCAGCGTTGGAGGGGGGGACACCTTCCCACCTCCCACAGATACGCAGTATTTT; CDR3 protein: CSVGGGDTFPPPTDTQYF
clone size: many; D gene: .; CDR3 length: 16; V gene: TRBV13; J gene: TRBJ2-1; CDR3 DNA: TGTGCCAGCAGCCCGTCGGGGGCGCTGATGCTACAAGAGCAGTTCTTC; CDR3 protein: CASSPSGALMLQEQFF
clone size: .; D gene: .; CDR3 length: 12; V gene: TRBV29-1; J gene: TRBJ2-2; CDR3 DNA: TGCAGCGCCTACGGCCTTACCGGGGAGCTGTTTTTT; CDR3 protein: CSAYGLTGELFF
clone size: many; D gene: .; CDR3 length: 16; V gene: TRBV24-1; J gene: TRBJ1-5; CDR3 DNA: TGTGCCACCAGTGATTTGAGCTCTCCCGGCAATCAGCCCCAGCATTTT; CDR3 protein: CATSDLSSPGNQPQHF
clone size: many; D gene: TRBD2; CDR3 length: 15; V gene: TRBV5-1; J gene: TRBJ2-3; CDR3 DNA: TGCGCCAGCAGCTTCGGGCTAGCGGGAGTAGATACGCAGTATTTT; CDR3 protein: CASSFGLAGVDTQYF
clone size: few; D gene: TRBD1; CDR3 length: 15; V gene: TRBV2; J gene: TRBJ2-7; CDR3 DNA: TGTGCCAGCAGTCGCCCCGGACAGGGGGGCTACGAGCAGTACTTC; CDR3 protein: CASSRPGQGGYEQYF
clone size: few; D gene: TRBD1; CDR3 length: 14; V gene: TRBV12-3/TRBV12-4; J gene: TRBJ1-4; CDR3 DNA: TGTGCCAGTTCTAACAGGGGGCGACAGGAAAAACTGTTTTTT; CDR3 protein: CASSNRGRQEKLFF
clone size: few; D gene: .; CDR3 length: 13; V gene: TRBV4-3; J gene: TRBJ2-3; CDR3 DNA: TGCGCCAGCAGCCGCGGACCCGAGGATACGCAGTATTTT; CDR3 protein: CASSRGPEDTQYF
clone size: many; D gene: TRBD2; CDR3 length: 14; V gene: TRBV27; J gene: TRBJ2-5; CDR3 DNA: TGTGCCAGCAGTTTAACTAGCGGGGAAGAGACCCAGTACTTC; CDR3 protein: CASSLTSGEETQYF
clone size: many; D gene: .; CDR3 length: 16; V gene: TRBV15; J gene: TRBJ1-1; CDR3 DNA: TGTGCCACCAGCCCGAGGGGGTCCTGGGGGAACACTGAAGCTTTCTTT; CDR3 protein: CATSPRGSWGNTEAFF
clone size: .; D gene: .; CDR3 length: 14; V gene: TRBV28; J gene: TRBJ2-7; CDR3 DNA: TGTGCCAGCAGGTCCCAGGGTAGAACCTACGAGCAGTACTTC; CDR3 protein: CASRSQGRTYEQYF
clone size: .; D gene: TRBD2; CDR3 length: 14; V gene: TRBV25-1; J gene: TRBJ2-2; CDR3 DNA: TGTGCCAGCATAGCGGGAGGAGGGACCGGGGAGCTGTTTTTT; CDR3 protein: CASIAGGGTGELFF
clone size: few; D gene: .; CDR3 length: 14; V gene: TRBV19; J gene: TRBJ1-5; CDR3 DNA: TGTGCCAGTAGCGTAACAGGGTCTCTCCAGCCCCAGCATTTT; CDR3 protein: CASSVTGSLQPQHF
clone size: many; D gene: .; CDR3 length: 14; V gene: TRBV18; J gene: TRBJ2-5; CDR3 DNA: TGTGCCAGCTCACCAGTTCCTAGCCAAGAGACCCAGTACTTC; CDR3 protein: CASSPVPSQETQYF
clone size: many; D gene: TRBD1; CDR3 length: 14; V gene: TRBV20-1; J gene: TRBJ2-1; CDR3 DNA: TGCAGTGCTGAGGACAGGGAGATCTACAATGAGCAGTTCTTC; CDR3 protein: CSAEDREIYNEQFF
clone size: few; D gene: .; CDR3 length: 15; V gene: TRBV4-3; J gene: TRBJ1-2; CDR3 DNA: TGCGCCAGCAGCCAATCATCCGCCGGGGCCGATGGCTACACCTTC; CDR3 protein: CASSQSSAGADGYTF
clone size: many; D gene: TRBD1; CDR3 length: 16; V gene: TRBV30; J gene: TRBJ1-1; CDR3 DNA: TGTGCCTGGAGTCGTCATCGGGGACAGATGAACACTGAAGCTTTCTTT; CDR3 protein: CAWSRHRGQMNTEAFF
clone size: many; D gene: .; CDR3 length: 15; V gene: TRBV10-3; J gene: TRBJ2-1; CDR3 DNA: TGTGCCATCGGGGGGCTAAGTAGCGCTTACAATGAGCAGTTCTTC; CDR3 protein: CAIGGLSSAYNEQFF
clone size: .; D gene: .; CDR3 length: 13; V gene: TRBV11-3; J gene: TRBJ2-1; CDR3 DNA: TGTGCCAGCAGCTTATTTGCTGAGGATGAGCAGTTCTTC; CDR3 protein: CASSLFAEDEQFF
clone size: many; D gene: .; CDR3 length: 12; V gene: TRBV3-1; J gene: TRBJ2-7; CDR3 DNA: TGTGCCAGCAGCCTTCGACGCTACGAGCAGTACTTC; CDR3 protein: CASSLRRYEQYF
clone size: few; D gene: TRBD2; CDR3 length: 17; V gene: TRBV7-9; J gene: TRBJ2-1; CDR3 DNA: TGTGCCAGCAGACACACTAGCGGGAAGCCCTCCTACAATGAGCAGTTCTTC; CDR3 protein: CASRHTSGKPSYNEQFF
clone size: few; D gene: TRBD2; CDR3 length: 15; V gene: TRBV25-1; J gene: TRBJ2-5; CDR3 DNA: TGTGCCAGCAGTGGAAGACTAGCGGGACAAGAGACCCAGTACTTC; CDR3 protein: CASSGRLAGQETQYF
clone size: .; D gene: .; CDR3 length: 15; V gene: TRBV6-6; J gene: TRBJ1-6; CDR3 DNA: TGTGCCAGCAGTTACTCGGGGGGAACAAATTCACCCCTCCACTTT; CDR3 protein: CASSYSGGTNSPLHF
clone size: few; D gene: .; CDR3 length: 14; V gene: TRBV12-3/TRBV12-4; J gene: TRBJ1-2; CDR3 DNA: TGTGCCAGCAGTTTCGGGACGGGACCCTATGGCTACACCTTC; CDR3 protein: CASSFGTGPYGYTF
clone size: few; D gene: TRBD2; CDR3 length: 14; V gene: TRBV29-1; J gene: TRBJ2-7; CDR3 DNA: TGCAGCGGTGGGGCTAGCGGGAGTCGCTACGAGCAGTACTTC; CDR3 protein: CSGGASGSRYEQYF
clone size: .; D gene: .; CDR3 length: 15; V gene: TRBV16; J gene: TRBJ2-3; CDR3 DNA: TGTGCCAGCAGCCGCCCGTCTGGTAGTTGGGATACGCAGTATTTT; CDR3 protein: CASSRPSGSWDTQYF
clone size: .; D gene: .; CDR3 length: 15; V gene: TRBV28; J gene: TRBJ2-7; CDR3 DNA: TGTGCCAGCAGTTTCCTGACAGGCTATCCCTACGAGCAGTACTTC; CDR3 protein: CASSFLTGYPYEQYF
clone size: many; D gene: TRBD2; CDR3 length: 18; V gene: TRBV7-2; J gene: TRBJ2-3; CDR3 DNA: TGTGCCAGCAGCTTCAAGCGGGAGCGGCGGATCCTCACAGATACGCAGTATTTT; CDR3 protein: CASSFKRERRILTDTQYF
clone size: many; D gene: .; CDR3 length: 17; V gene: TRBV7-9; J gene: TRBJ2-7; CDR3 DNA: TGTGCCAGCAGCCGAGAGCGTAGGAGAGGGGCAAGGTACGAGCAGTACTTC; CDR3 protein: CASSRERRRGARYEQYF
clone size: many; D gene: .; CDR3 length: 16; V gene: TRBV10-3; J gene: TRBJ2-1; CDR3 DNA: TGTGCCATCAGCCCCGCTTATCTCCCCTCCTACAATGAGCAGTTCTTC; CDR3 protein: CAISPAYLPSYNEQFF
clone size: many; D gene: .; CDR3 length: 16; V gene: TRBV7-2; J gene: TRBJ2-1; CDR3 DNA: TGTGCCAGCAGCTTAGGGGGTCAGGTGTGGGGCAATGAGCAGTTCTTC; CDR3 protein: CASSLGGQVWGNEQFF
clone size: many; D gene: .; CDR3 length: 16; V gene: TRBV12-3/TRBV12-4; J gene: TRBJ1-2; CDR3 DNA: TGTGCCAGCAGTGCCGGGACAACCCGAGAGCGCTATGGCTACACCTTC; CDR3 protein: CASSAGTTRERYGYTF
clone size: .; D gene: TRBD2; CDR3 length: 16; V gene: TRBV7-9; J gene: TRBJ2-7; CDR3 DNA: TGTGCCAGCAGCTCATCGTTGACTAGCGGCCCCTACGAGCAGTACTTC; CDR3 protein: CASSSSLTSGPYEQYF
clone size: .; D gene: .; CDR3 length: 15; V gene: TRBV12-3/TRBV12-4; J gene: TRBJ1-2; CDR3 DNA: TGTGCCAGCAGTCCCCGATTGAGGCCTTCCTATGGCTACACCTTC; CDR3 protein: CASSPRLRPSYGYTF
clone size: .; D gene: .; CDR3 length: 14; V gene: TRBV29-1; J gene: TRBJ2-2; CDR3 DNA: TGCAGCGTTGCAGGGACCGTGACCGTCGGGGAGCTGTTTTTT; CDR3 protein: CSVAGTVTVGELFF